This T cell receptor (beta chain) was recorded in a study of STAT3 mutations in large granular lymphocyte leukemia. This clone was seen only a few times. No antigen is known for it. Findings of the study overall: All newly emerging clones after therapy were STAT3 wild type. At least one immunodominant TCR beta clonotype appeared in every T-cell large granular lymphocyte leukemia patient. Differing intervals and regimens complicate linking therapy response to clone burden.

Produced via immunoSEQ multiplex PCR; TCRdb's table is partial and in-frame only. The data show several thousand clones, roughly 47% seen once. The CDR3 has 13 residues. The V end lost 4 bases, the J end lost 5 bases, and 11 bases lay between the germline ends. Germline CDR1 is LGHNA and CDR2 is YSLEER. The TCR comes from a man aged 50 to 59 with T-cell large granular lymphocyte leukemia. Some clones in this sample may be carry-over from other donors' samples. This rearrangement joins TRBV4-3 to TRBJ1-1; unclear D gene. Sequencing used peripheral blood mononuclear cells. This chain's CDR3 is CASSREAETEAFF. The CDR3 DNA is TGCGCCAGCAGCCGAGAGGCGGAAACTGAAGCTTTCTTT.